This TCR beta chain was sequenced for a study of monozygotic twins with cystic fibrosis. Overall study findings and caveats: Unrelated CF individuals shared fewer identical clonotypes than monozygotic CF twins.

The germline CDR1 and CDR2 sequences are SEHNR and FQNEAQ (reference sequence). The CDR3 is made up of 16 amino acids. The V gene lost 3 bases and the J gene lost 4 bases, with 18 bases spanning the gap. This clone was seen only a few times. The antigen is unknown. Profiling relied on immunoSEQ multiplex PCR, and the TCRdb table lists in-frame clones only, not all of them. In the table there are 30,000 to 35,000 clones, more than 85% of which are singletons. This TCR was recovered from a girl aged 2 to 10 with cystic fibrosis. Sequences were obtained from blood. V usage is TRBV7-9 and J usage is TRBJ1-1, with D unresolved. CDR3: CASSLEDYSLGTEAFF. The CDR3 nucleotides are TGTGCCAGCAGCTTGGAGGATTACTCCTTGGGCACTGAAGCTTTCTTT.